This T cell receptor (beta chain) stems from a study of shared clonotypes between healthy human individuals. Authors' methods: From ImmunoSEQ came sequences covering only the junction and carrying no quality scores, so filtering differed. Sequencing was performed with immunoSEQ multiplex PCR; in TCRdb, only in-frame clones are kept and a portion is missing. V and J calls and clone size are as listed in that table; D and trimming were resolved from the DNA. The profile shows 2 million to 2.5 million clones, 90% to 95% of them singletons. Germline CDR1 reads SGHAT; CDR2 reads FQNNGV. The CDR3 length is 17 residues. V was pared by 0 bases and J by 4 bases, with 9 bases of the junction left unmatched.

This sequence originates from a young man in good health. Some clones in this sample may be carry-over from other donors' samples. The V and J genes are TRBV11-2 and TRBJ2-7, with TRBD2 matching 10 bases. Sequencing used naive CD4+ T cells from PBMCs. Described subset: CD45RA+ positively selected. CDR3 in amino acids: CASSLDLSLAGAYEQYF. CDR3 sequence (DNA): TGTGCCAGCAGCTTAGATCTTAGCCTAGCGGGAGCATACGAGCAGTACTTC.